A selection of T cell receptor beta chains follows, all from one sample in a study of blood T cell repertoires in COVID-19. Method: immunoSEQ multiplex PCR; TCRdb's copy keeps in-frame clones and lacks some. Here the sample spans nearly 250,000 clones, around 88% being singletons. The sample consisted of peripheral blood. These receptors all stem from an elderly woman with COVID-19, enrolled during active disease. Both conserved end residues are part of each CDR3. Size is stated for part of the rows, as once, few or many counts, or as a class when the clone is expanded.

TRBJ1-2 NA TRBV5-6 CASSLQGARGYTF
TRBJ1-6 NA TRBV5-4 CASSGGTGASSYNSPLHF
TRBJ2-3 NA TRBV19 CASSMGTSGGTDTQYF
TRBJ2-3 NA TRBV19 CASGGLAGGTDTQYF
TRBJ1-2 NA TRBV29-1 CSVRGTESYGYTF
TRBJ2-3 NA TRBV7-9 CASSSSDTQYF
TRBJ1-1 NA TRBV5-1 CASSTGQGGTEAFF
TRBJ1-1 NA TRBV10-3 CAQRDSLNTEAFF
TRBJ1-4 NA TRBV18 CASSPPGGAGEKLFF
TRBJ2-3 NA TRBV6-5 CASNPRAGGLDTQYF
TRBJ1-1 once TRBV18 CASSQRGQGRNTEAFF
TRBJ1-4 NA TRBV5-1 CASSPGGSANEKLFF
TRBJ1-4 NA TRBV10-3 CAISGTSGTRNEKLFF
TRBJ1-1 NA TRBV5-1 CASSYSGTEAFF
TRBJ2-3 NA TRBV7-2 CASSIGDRARYTDTQYF
TRBJ1-2 NA TRBV19 CASSMDRDDGYTF
TRBJ2-2 NA TRBV30 CAWREGQQSGELFF
TRBJ2-3 NA TRBV24-1 CATSEARATDTQYF
TRBJ2-3 NA TRBV3-1/TRBV3-2 CASSQSGDREDTQYF
TRBJ1-2 NA TRBV12-3/TRBV12-4 CASSPPTTRGYTF
TRBJ1-6 NA TRBV5-1 CASSPTGDGTSPLHF
TRBJ1-1 NA TRBV7-2 CASSQYRAVTEAFF
TRBJ2-1 NA TRBV21-1 CASSKGPGGYNEQFF
TRBJ1-5 NA TRBV12-3/TRBV12-4 CATMGGPNQPQHF
TRBJ1-5 NA TRBV21-1 CASSKVGTDSNQPQHF
TRBJ2-3 NA TRBV15 CATSRGGSTDTQYF
TRBJ1-4 NA TRBV5-1 CASSLSDSDEKLFF
TRBJ1-1 few TRBV10-3 CAISESGGNTEAFF
TRBJ2-5 NA TRBV7-2 CASSLGQGLGTQYF
TRBJ2-1 NA TRBV21-1 CASSKNGADRGDYNEQFF
TRBJ1-5 NA TRBV6-6 CASSPGQGIGEQPQHF
TRBJ2-1 many TRBV30 CAWSPGGREQFF
TRBJ1-2 NA TRBV5-4 CASSLAGFLAGYTF
TRBJ1-1 NA TRBV18 CASSTLKNTEAFF
TRBJ1-1 NA TRBV4-1 CASSQGQQMNTEAFF
TRBJ2-1 NA TRBV10-3 CAISAGQTNEQFF